The next 15 T cell receptor beta chains were all read from a single sample in a study of monozygotic twins with inflammatory bowel disease. TCRdb processed the 5' RACE reads again and assigns one entry to each CDR3 protein, with no DNA. The table lists roughly 320,000 distinct CDR3 sequences. Source material: blood. These receptor sequences come from a human donor with ulcerative colitis or Crohn's disease, or a healthy co-twin of an affected twin (not recorded which).

The chain links TRBV20-1 to TRBJ2-7; TCRdb indicates TRBD1, and absent DNA this call remains unverified. This CDR3 has 13 residues. Germline values: CDR1 DFQATT, CDR2 SNEGSKA (reference sequence). CDR3 protein: CSARTGGAYEQYF.

The chain uses TRBV5-1 and TRBJ2-6. The CDR3 spans 18 residues. In germline, CDR1 is SGHRS, CDR2 YFSETQ. This chain's CDR3 is CASSLAWDRASGANVLTF.

This rearrangement joins TRBV3-1 to TRBJ2-7; lacking DNA, the TRBD2 call made by TCRdb goes unchecked. This CDR3 region has 14 residues. Germline CDR1 LGHDT, CDR2 YNNKEL (reference sequence). CDR3 amino acids: CASSQGGLNYEQYF.

The rearrangement uses TRBV9 and TRBJ2-3; TCRdb's D call of TRBD1 is untestable without DNA. The V gene's germline CDR1 is SGDLS and CDR2 YYNGEE. This CDR3 is 14 amino acids long. CDR3 loop: CASSLRTGGDTQYF.

The CDR3 spells CASSFDSRWYEQYF. The gene calls are TRBV12-3 or TRBV12-4 and TRBJ2-7; TCRdb picks TRBD1, but there is no DNA to check that call. There are 14 residues in the CDR3.

The chain has TRBV12-3 or TRBV12-4 and TRBJ1-5; TCRdb designates TRBD1, a call that cannot be tested without DNA. The CDR3 runs 16 residues. The CDR3 loop is CASSLAGQGLNQPQHF.

The chain has TRBV6-1 and TRBJ1-4; TCRdb designates TRBD1, a call that cannot be tested without DNA. Germline CDR1 and CDR2: MNHNS and SASEGT. CDR3 size: 15 residues. The CDR3 spells CASSLPDRTNEKLFF.

The chain is built from TRBV2 and TRBJ2-1; the TCRdb call, TRBD1, lacks DNA for checking. CDR1 is SNHLY, CDR2 FYNNEI, per germline. This CDR3 contains 13 residues. The CDR3 is CASKGGANYEQFF.

This chain links TRBV5-1 with TRBJ2-3; absent DNA, TCRdb's TRBD1 call cannot be checked. Germline CDR1 and CDR2: SGHRS and YFSETQ. This CDR3 contains 16 residues. CDR3 protein: CASSLGQGRTTDTQYF.

V usage is TRBV20-1 and J usage is TRBJ2-3. CDR1 is DFQATT, CDR2 SNEGSKA, per germline (reference sequence). The CDR3 is 13 residues long. The CDR3 sequence: CSARDENRNTQYF.

The chain is built from TRBV7-9 and TRBJ1-5. Germline-derived CDR1 and CDR2 are SEHNR and FQNEAQ (reference sequence). The CDR3 loop spans 15 amino acids. CDR3 loop: CASSSEIISNQPQHF.

The V and J genes are TRBV4-2 and TRBJ1-2. Per germline, CDR1 LGHNA and CDR2 YNFKEQ. The CDR3 length is 15 residues. The chain's CDR3 is CASSQDHRRNYGYTF.

V gene TRBV20-1 combines with J gene TRBJ2-4; TCRdb returns TRBD1, unconfirmable since there is no DNA. CDR1 is DFQATT, CDR2 SNEGSKA, per germline (reference sequence). This CDR3 comprises 13 residues. The CDR3 sequence is CSANPSGTGGIYF.

The chain joins TRBV12-3 or TRBV12-4 to TRBJ1-5; with no DNA, the TCRdb D assignment of TRBD1 cannot be verified. The CDR3 has 15 residues. The CDR3 region is CASSLAQGSGQPQHF.

The chain is built from TRBV3-1 and TRBJ2-1; TCRdb names TRBD1, which stays unverified in the absence of DNA. The CDR3 has 15 residues. Germline CDR1 and CDR2: LGHDT and YNNKEL (reference sequence). This CDR3 reads CASRPQTGMGNEQFF.